Each of the 4 T cell receptor beta chains below was sequenced from the same sample in a study of response to subunit inactivated influenza vaccine. TCRdb analysed the RT-PCR reads with MiXCR anew, one entry per CDR3 protein. The profile shows 600,000 to 850,000 distinct CDR3 sequences, around 13% of them singletons. Sequenced here: PBMCs from blood, sampled 14 days before vaccination. The receptors originated from a man aged 50 or older who received an inactivated influenza vaccine.

This clonotype was counted a few times. The J gene is TRBJ2-1, the V gene TRBV20-1, with 7 bases identical to TRBD1. The CDR3 runs 14 residues. The ends lost 5 bases at V and 2 bases at J; junction bases unmatched: 6. Germline CDR1 DFQATT, CDR2 SNEGSKA (reference sequence). CDR3 residues: CSASPGTAYNEQFF. The CDR3 nucleotides read TGCAGTGCTTCTCCAGGGACAGCCTACAATGAGCAGTTCTTC.

This clonotype was observed a handful of times. This chain uses TRBV4-1 with TRBJ1-4; no reliable D call. In germline, CDR1 is MGHRA, CDR2 YSYEKL. V lost 0 bases to trimming and J lost 7 bases, with 9 bases between them. The CDR3 is 14 amino acids. Written as DNA, the CDR3 is TGCGCCAGCAGCCAAGAAGTGTGGCCTGAAAAACTGTTTTTT. It is translated as CASSQEVWPEKLFF.

This clonotype came up a few times. The chain employs TRBV3-1 and TRBJ1-1; 7 nucleotides line up with TRBD1. Per germline, CDR1 LGHDT and CDR2 YNNKEL (reference sequence). The CDR3 totals 13 residues. Losses at the gene ends were 4 bases for V and 6 bases for J; bases not matched to a gene: 5. CDR3 sequence reads: CASSLYRGAEAFF. DNA of the CDR3: TGTGCCAGCAGCCTCTACAGGGGTGCTGAAGCTTTCTTT.

This clonotype was picked up a small number of times. The CDR3 loop is CASSLIGGRSGELFF. The CDR3 region has the DNA TGTGCCAGCAGCTTAATCGGAGGGAGGTCCGGGGAGCTGTTTTTT. The chain is built from TRBV7-6 and TRBJ2-2; possible D gene TRBD2, 6 bases. The CDR3 has 15 residues. Trimming pared 2 bases from V and 6 bases from J, leaving 13 bases between. CDR1 is SGHVS, CDR2 FNYEAQ, per germline. Filled out from reference TRBV7-6 and TRBJ2-2, the complete variable domain reads GAGVSQSPRYKVTKRGQDVALRCDPISGHVSLYWYRQALGQGPEFLTYFNYEAQQDKSGLPNDRFSAERPEGSISTLTIQRTEQRDSAMYRCASSLIGGRSGELFFGEGSRLTVL.